A single sample is the source of the 9 T cell receptor beta chains below, sequenced in a study of T cells in Graves' hyperthyroidism and ophthalmopathy. From RNA transcripts, TCR beta CDR3 regions were amplified. TCR CDR3 regions were first amplified by RT-PCR with HTBI primers. From the multiplex PCR reads, TCRdb called clonotypes with MiXCR, one entry per CDR3 protein. The sample lists around 610,000 distinct CDR3 sequences, roughly 14% occurring once. The material sequenced was blood. The source is a woman in her thirties or forties with Graves' ophthalmopathy.

The V and J genes are TRBV12-3 or TRBV12-4 and TRBJ1-1, with a tentative D call TRBD1 (5 bases). V gave up 6 bases and J gave up 13 bases, with 18 bases separating them. This CDR3 has 12 amino acids. Written as DNA, the CDR3 is TGTGCCAGCAGCTTCAGGGTCTCAGTCGTTTTCTTT. Protein sequence: CASSFRVSVVFF.

This clonotype was seen at least ten times. This chain connects TRBV7-3 to TRBJ2-5; the D is unclear. From germline, CDR1 is SGHTA and CDR2 FQGTGA. The CDR3 is 13 amino acids. The ends were cut back, 4 bases at V and 7 bases at J, with 13 bases in the middle. The CDR3 coding sequence is TGTGCCAGCAGCTCACCCGGATCGGGGACCCAGTACTTC. Its translation is CASSSPGSGTQYF.

In this sample, this clonotype turned up many times. The chain couples TRBV9 to TRBJ1-1; D remains unclear. The V end lost 0 bases, the J end lost 0 bases, and 9 bases lay between the germline ends. This CDR3 region has 15 residues. CDR1 and CDR2 (germline): SGDLS, YYNGEE. As DNA, the CDR3 is TGTGCCAGCAGCGTAGACAACAATCTGAACACTGAAGCTTTCTTT. Its translation is CASSVDNNLNTEAFF.

This clonotype was seen repeatedly, ten times or more. V and J are TRBV27 and TRBJ2-5; D uncertain. Trimming shortened V by 6 bases and J by 2 bases, and 7 bases separated the two germline ends. Germline CDR1 is MNHEY and CDR2 is SMNVEV (reference sequence). The CDR3 contains 12 residues. CDR3 protein: CASRGLQETQYF. CDR3 nucleotides: TGTGCCAGCAGGGGTCTACAAGAGACCCAGTACTTC.

This clonotype showed up many times. This sequence joins TRBV28 and TRBJ2-7; 12 nucleotides agree with TRBD2. This CDR3 is built from 21 residues. CDR1 and CDR2 (germline): MDHEN, SYDVKM. With 4 bases clipped from V and 3 bases from J, the junction kept 22 bases outside the gene matches. Here the CDR3 reads CASSSGRVRRLAGVWHYEQYF. The DNA for the CDR3 is TGTGCCAGCAGTTCTGGCAGGGTCCGACGACTAGCGGGAGTTTGGCACTACGAGCAGTACTTC.

This clonotype was seen many times. The CDR3 nucleotides read TGTGCCAGCACCCTGATAGCAGGTGATAGGACCCAGTACTTC. Translation gives CASTLIAGDRTQYF. V usage is TRBV28 and J usage is TRBJ2-5, with D uncertain. Trimming pared 7 bases from V and 7 bases from J, leaving 19 bases between. The germline V gene has CDR1 MDHEN and CDR2 SYDVKM. The CDR3 is 14 residues long. Complete variable domain (other parts from reference TRBV28 and TRBJ2-5): DVKVTQSSRYLVKRTGEKVFLECVQDMDHENMFWYRQDPGLGLRLIYFSYDVKMKEKGDIPEGYSVSREKKERFSLILESASTNQTSMYLCASTLIAGDRTQYFGPGTRLLVL.

This clonotype was picked up many times. This chain uses TRBV2 with TRBJ2-5; D is perhaps TRBD2 (6 bases). Germline-derived CDR1 and CDR2 are SNHLY and FYNNEI. Trimming cost V 7 bases and J 5 bases, with 11 bases left between them. The CDR3 runs 12 residues. CDR3 protein: CASKRVGETQYF. For the CDR3, the DNA is TGTGCCAGCAAGCGGGTGGGGGAGACCCAGTACTTC.

This clonotype was detected many times. This chain connects TRBV20-1 to TRBJ2-5, with D perhaps TRBD2 (6 bases). CDR1 is DFQATT, CDR2 SNEGSKA, per germline (reference sequence). The V end lost 5 bases, the J end lost 1 base, and 17 bases lay between the germline ends. This CDR3 is built from 15 residues. CDR3 sequence reads: CSAGPGGSLQETQYF. CDR3 nucleotides: TGCAGTGCTGGACCAGGAGGGAGCCTCCAAGAGACCCAGTACTTC.

The sample holds many counts of this clonotype. V and J are TRBV6-2 or TRBV6-3 and TRBJ2-2; D gene uncertain. There are 15 residues in the CDR3. CDR1 is MNHEY, CDR2 SVGEGT, per germline. V was pared by 1 base and J by 2 bases, with 8 bases between. The CDR3 sequence is CASSYLWGNTGELFF. DNA of the CDR3: TGTGCCAGCAGTTACTTGTGGGGAAACACCGGGGAGCTGTTTTTT.